This entry concerns a single T cell receptor (beta chain). The specificity of this receptor is unknown. The input lacks base qualities; no much larger clone sits a single base away. Relative to germline, V is 4 bases shorter and J is 6 bases shorter, with 15 bases between their ends. The CDR3, from cysteine to phenylalanine, totals 14 residues. Just CDR3 DNA is preserved here, 42 bases in frame from base 1. The CDR1 and CDR2 encoded by the germline V gene (reference sequence) are SEHNR and FQNEAQ. These data are taken from a study of blood T cells in healthy people across ages (dated by TCRdb to about 2015). Notes on the research overall: In model experiments, template switching captured roughly one uniquely barcoded TCR beta cDNA molecule for every two T cells. The study measured age-related changes in TCR beta repertoire diversity using deep sequencing normalized with unique cDNA molecular identifiers. The donors were split into four age groups: young (average around 15 years), middle-aged (nearly 40), aged (about 62) and long-lived (under 90). Using the same blood draw, the study looked at two additional independent replicas of 1 million unique cDNA reads for two donors, one aged 18 to 30 and the other aged 80 or older. To avoid experimental bias, donors of different ages were spread randomly across the sequencing lanes. Overall study results and their limits: Observed TCR beta diversity per million T cells fell roughly linearly with age, and a significant reduction was already apparent by age approximately 41. Total diversity estimates from one million sequenced T cells were considered lower bounds and underestimates. The CMV infection status of donors was not known, potentially confounding age-related changes in expanded clonotypes. Bulk unsorted PBMC profiling prevented conclusive comparison of naive and antigen-experienced compartments. There was a strong correlation between observed TCR beta diversity and the percentage of naive T cells measured by flow cytometry. Compared with the aged group, the long-lived group had more naive CD4+ T cells, fewer expanded clones and increased TCR diversity, suggesting age selection.

Library construction relied on 5' RACE. A second PCR of about 7 to 12 cycles was run with a J-beta primer mix and a sample-barcoded 5' primer. A template-switch 5' adaptor carrying 12 random nucleotides introduced a unique molecular identifier onto each TCR beta cDNA molecule. Each sample yielded at least 3 million CDR3-containing paired-end reads. First-strand cDNA synthesis was performed from all RNA using the Mint cDNA synthesis kit, with priming by a TRBC-specific oligonucleotide. Following uracil-DNA glycosylase treatment, a first 18-cycle PCR with universal primers M1SS and BC2_uni_R was performed on all cDNA. In the original analysis: For normalization, 1 million high-quality reads were randomly selected from each sample, with every read carrying a distinct molecular identifier. Instead of being binned into consensus sequences, reads with shared molecular identifiers were discarded. MiTCR, with a Q25 quality threshold and the strictest error-elimination algorithm, was used for CDR3 identification, clonotype clustering and error correction. A nonparametric unseen species model using Euler transformation provided a lower-bound estimate of total TCR beta diversity. TCRdb cleaned the public reads at Q25 with fastp, built clones with MiXCR and kept in-frame beta chains. Identical CDR3 proteins give one entry, which carries the most common genes and DNA. The V and J calls were determined by TCRdb, not by the authors. This sample holds around 2 million distinct CDR3 sequences; about two fifths were observed only once. In total, the top ten clones hold under 25% of the sample.

The approximately 41 donors, aged roughly 6 to 95 years, were systemically healthy Caucasian individuals from Russia. Roughly 10 milliliters of peripheral blood were collected from each donor into EDTA-treated Vacutainer tubes. Ficoll-Paque density-gradient centrifugation was used to isolate PBMCs, with at least 6 million per sample. Trizol reagent was used to extract total RNA from the PBMCs, yielding at least 5 micrograms per sample. For every donor, flow cytometry on a PBMC aliquot measured the percentage of naive CD45RAhigh/CD27high T cells. The TCR originated in a human donor in good health. The chain joins TRBV7-9 to TRBJ1-2, with no D gene named confidently. Material: blood. The nucleotide sequence reads as follows: TGTGCCAGCAGCTCGCCGGGCCCGGGCGATGGCTACACCTTC. Translated, it gives CASSSPGPGDGYTF.